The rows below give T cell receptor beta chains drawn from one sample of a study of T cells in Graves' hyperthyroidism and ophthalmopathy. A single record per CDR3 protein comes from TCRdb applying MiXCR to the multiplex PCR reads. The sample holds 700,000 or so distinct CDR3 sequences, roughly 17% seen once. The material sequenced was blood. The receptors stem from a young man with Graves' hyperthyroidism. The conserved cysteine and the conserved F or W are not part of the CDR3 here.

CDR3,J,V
ASSWDSSRDPNQPQH,TRBJ1-5,TRBV5-1
ASSELVAGGEETQY,TRBJ2-5,TRBV6-1
ASSTGQLETQY,TRBJ2-5,TRBV12-3/TRBV12-4
ATSRFRTSGNQETQY,TRBJ2-5,TRBV15
ASCWDNQETQY,TRBJ2-5,TRBV28
ASSLAADTDTQY,TRBJ2-3,TRBV7-9
ASSARGHSTDTQY,TRBJ2-3,TRBV10-2
ASSPVLGTDTQY,TRBJ2-3,TRBV7-2
ATTGTGIDGYT,TRBJ1-2,TRBV6-1
AWSGQWNTGELF,TRBJ2-2,TRBV30
ASSYASAGQETQY,TRBJ2-5,TRBV6-5
ASRRGGTVQAHNEQF,TRBJ2-1,TRBV2
ATSDPSLAGGYEQF,TRBJ2-1,TRBV24-1
SGRRQGGPRNEQF,TRBJ2-1,TRBV29-1
ASSFKGVNGEKLF,TRBJ1-4,TRBV28
ASSLATLSSYNEQF,TRBJ2-1,TRBV28
ASSPQVFDSYNEQF,TRBJ2-1,TRBV11-1
ASSLDRTTDTQY,TRBJ2-3,TRBV13
ASSQTTGSTEAF,TRBJ1-1,TRBV7-9
ASSGQTYNGQF,TRBJ2-1,TRBV2
ASSLVSGSGDTQY,TRBJ2-3,TRBV28
ASSPRPLGGSVGEQF,TRBJ2-1,TRBV18
ASSLGREGTQY,TRBJ2-5,TRBV27
ASSTRLRGGQETQY,TRBJ2-5,TRBV19
ASSLSLAGAEQF,TRBJ2-1,TRBV7-3
ASSPGPLPSAYGYT,TRBJ1-2,TRBV9
ASSFVHSYEQY,TRBJ2-7,TRBV28
ASSSQIKGGQETQY,TRBJ2-5,TRBV7-9
ASRPSRGEGYT,TRBJ1-2,TRBV27
ASGLGLAGTRYNEQF,TRBJ2-1,TRBV12-5
SASTGGFTGELF,TRBJ2-2,TRBV20-1
ASSLRLGEYTGELF,TRBJ2-2,TRBV28
ASSLGQVLRNQPQH,TRBJ1-5,TRBV2
ASSSPGTGGSEQY,TRBJ2-7,TRBV28
ASSSGQGNQLQH,TRBJ1-5,TRBV12-3/TRBV12-4
ASSLGPGRDTEAF,TRBJ1-1,TRBV11-3
ASGRGGWNTEAF,TRBJ1-1,TRBV25-1
ASSPPSPHEQY,TRBJ2-7,TRBV18
ASSLKGGAAYSGRAMETQY,TRBJ2-5,TRBV7-2
ASSLDRDGYT,TRBJ1-2,TRBV5-1
ASRSGTGGAGYEQY,TRBJ2-7,TRBV7-3
SARPFSGRHTGELF,TRBJ2-2,TRBV20-1
ASSTYEGHLETQY,TRBJ2-5,TRBV27
ASSGGGEQY,TRBJ2-7,TRBV6-1
SAGRGMAEAF,TRBJ1-1,TRBV20-1
ASSLKAGSSYEQY,TRBJ2-7,TRBV6-1
ASSETSGSGHEQF,TRBJ2-1,TRBV2
SALRDDTALDEQY,TRBJ2-7,TRBV20-1
ATSGPHGLAGYNEQF,TRBJ2-1,TRBV24-1
ASGFSPPRGAGDETQY,TRBJ2-5,TRBV12-5
ASSLVPRDTETQY,TRBJ2-5,TRBV7-8
ASSLVPPYEQY,TRBJ2-7,TRBV11-3